This TCR beta chain was documented in a study of T-cell memory formation after mild COVID-19 (dated by TCRdb to about 2021). Concerning the study at large: Most TCR sequence clusters were specific to one of the two donors. In two donors, T-cell clones that expanded and contracted after mild COVID-19 were followed by sequencing TCRalpha and TCRbeta repertoires longitudinally. The cohort was made up of two young adult volunteers, one female and one male, who were previously healthy.

V ends up 6 bases short and J 7 bases short, with an unmatched junction base count of 7. The CDR3 goes from the cysteine to the phenylalanine over 13 residues. The read is trimmed to its CDR3 DNA, 39 bases read in frame from base 1. The germline V gene provides CDR1 SGHRS and CDR2 YFSETQ. Points the paper makes about the study in general: Some responding clones were detected in pre-infection memory, which suggested that pre-existing cross-reactive memory T cells had joined the SARS-CoV-2 response. Contracting CD4+ clones turned up mainly in the CM and EM memory subsets, whereas EMRA was where CD8+ clones were enriched. The study covered only a couple of mild cases, and larger cohorts including severe cases with pre-infection samples were considered necessary. The second-wave clones that peaked on day 37 were not confirmed to be SARS-CoV-2 specific. Balanced CD4/CD8 phenotypes were observed for clones contracting from day 15 to 85, whereas a bias towards CD4+ was observed for a second wave of clones expanding from day 15 to 37.

In this sample, this clonotype turned up a few times. The target of this receptor is not known. Base qualities are missing; no much larger clone stands one base away. PBMCs were isolated by Ficoll-Paque density gradient centrifugation. The data were produced on an Illumina NovaSeq 6000. TCRalpha and TCRbeta cDNA libraries were constructed by 5'RACE with constant-segment primers, with sample barcodes and unique molecular identifiers being introduced. RNA was extracted from every sample with Trizol reagent. Libraries were amplified in two PCR steps, with a second sample barcode and Illumina TruSeq adapters added in the second step. Libraries were sequenced on an Illumina NovaSeq with 2 x 150 bp paired-end reads. The paper's processing steps were these. Reads were demultiplexed and collapsed into UMI-guided consensus sequences with migec v1.2.7. Using mixcr v2.1.11, UMI consensuses were aligned to TRA and TRB V and J templates and then assembled into clonotypes. Clonotypes were classified as expanded or contracted when called significant by both edgeR and NoisET, with noise models trained on biological replicates. For edgeR calls, the thresholds were a false discovery rate-adjusted p below 0.01 and a log2 fold-change of 1. As an exploratory analysis of dynamics, PCA with hierarchical clustering was applied to max-normalized trajectories of the 1000 most abundant clonotypes. Separately sequenced CD4+ and CD8+ repertoires were used to assign a CD4 or CD8 phenotype to each responding clone. TCRdb redid the processing of the public reads, applying fastp at Q25 and MiXCR, and retained in-frame beta chains. Here each entry gathers all rows of one CDR3 protein and keeps the most common genes and DNA. TCRdb's processing, not the authors' own work, is the source of the V and J calls. The sample table holds 200,000 to 250,000 distinct CDR3 sequences, of which approximately 15% were seen once. Jointly, the top ten make up 2% to 2.5% of the sample.

Sequenced input: PBMCs or a T cell subset sorted from them (not recorded which). This TCR derives from an adult woman who had mild COVID-19 (a few samples of this study predate the infection). The sample titles of this study are shuffled in the database, so cell type and time point are left out; the donor was told from shared clones. This chain joins TRBV5-1 to TRBJ2-1; a stretch of 7 junction bases matches TRBD2. The DNA sequence follows: TGCGCCAGCACCTGGGGAGGGCCAAATGAGCAGTTCTTC. Its protein is CASTWGGPNEQFF.